These T cell receptor beta chains were read from a single sample in a study of beta chain features in type 1 diabetes. The assay was immunoSEQ multiplex PCR, and TCRdb's table has in-frame clones only and misses some. The profile shows 100,000 to 150,000 clones, roughly 17% of them singletons. Sequencing was done on a sample of central memory CD4+ T cells from blood. These receptors all stem from a man younger than 30 with type 1 diabetes. CDR3s include the opening cysteine and the closing phenylalanine or tryptophan.

v_gene: TRBV11-2; j_gene: TRBJ2-3; CDR3aa: CASSSARTDTQYF
v_gene: TRBV29-1; j_gene: TRBJ1-2; CDR3aa: CSVRRESNGGYTF
v_gene: TRBV9; j_gene: TRBJ1-1; CDR3aa: CASSARYTPINTEAFF
v_gene: TRBV30; j_gene: TRBJ2-1; CDR3aa: CAWTRLAGGYNEQFF
v_gene: TRBV6-5; j_gene: TRBJ2-1; CDR3aa: CASSHSGRFLDEQFF
v_gene: TRBV6-5; j_gene: TRBJ2-3; CDR3aa: CASRNSGGQDTQYF
v_gene: TRBV7-9; j_gene: TRBJ2-3; CDR3aa: CAIRMGPGTDTQYF
v_gene: TRBV28; j_gene: TRBJ1-5; CDR3aa: CASSLNQPQHF
v_gene: TRBV7-7; j_gene: TRBJ2-3; CDR3aa: CASSLGLAGGLDTQYF
v_gene: TRBV4-2; j_gene: TRBJ2-6; CDR3aa: CASSQESTASSGANVLTF
v_gene: TRBV5-4; j_gene: TRBJ2-5; CDR3aa: CASSLRGFQETQYF
v_gene: TRBV6-1; j_gene: TRBJ2-1; CDR3aa: CASRERQLLPTLANEQFF
v_gene: TRBV7-7; j_gene: TRBJ2-3; CDR3aa: CASSTGGSETDTQYF
v_gene: TRBV7-2; j_gene: TRBJ2-7; CDR3aa: CASSPGYEQYF
v_gene: TRBV7-2; j_gene: TRBJ1-5; CDR3aa: CASSLFEGDQPQHF
v_gene: TRBV14; j_gene: TRBJ2-3; CDR3aa: CASSQESASGIILTSTDTQYF
v_gene: TRBV2; j_gene: TRBJ2-3; CDR3aa: CASSEARDTQYF
v_gene: TRBV18; j_gene: TRBJ2-3; CDR3aa: CASSPDYQSTDTQYF
v_gene: TRBV7-3; j_gene: TRBJ2-1; CDR3aa: CASSPDSGGDLNEQFF
v_gene: TRBV29-1; j_gene: TRBJ2-5; CDR3aa: CSVVVQETQYF
v_gene: TRBV28; j_gene: TRBJ2-7; CDR3aa: CASSPSTGTVNYEQYF
v_gene: TRBV2; j_gene: TRBJ2-5; CDR3aa: CASSGGLETQYF
v_gene: TRBV6-1; j_gene: TRBJ2-1; CDR3aa: CASSLGKNEQFF
v_gene: TRBV5-1; j_gene: TRBJ2-3; CDR3aa: CASREVSGTDTQYF
v_gene: TRBV5-1; j_gene: TRBJ1-1; CDR3aa: CASSLWEEAEAFF
v_gene: TRBV6-5; j_gene: TRBJ2-7; CDR3aa: CASTRAGEYEQYF
v_gene: TRBV4-1; j_gene: TRBJ1-2; CDR3aa: CASSQVSGRGVYGYTF
v_gene: TRBV6-6; j_gene: TRBJ1-1; CDR3aa: CASSLGENTEAFF
v_gene: TRBV19; j_gene: TRBJ2-1; CDR3aa: CASTLGTAYNEQFF
v_gene: TRBV9; j_gene: TRBJ1-1; CDR3aa: CASSVSGSEAFF
v_gene: TRBV6-5; j_gene: TRBJ2-5; CDR3aa: CASSPDTYGETQYF